What follows describes a single T cell receptor beta chain. The antigen is undetermined. Trimming cost V 3 bases and J 8 bases, with 17 bases left between them. The CDR3 has 14 residues. Germline CDR1 is SGHNT and CDR2 is YYREEE (reference sequence). The sample originates from a study of OX40 agonist ivuxolimab in advanced cancers. Regarding the study as a whole: No determination was made of the antigen specificity of the expanded peripheral T cells.

Peripheral blood came from all dose cohorts at three timepoints. Assay: immunoSEQ multiplex PCR; the TCRdb copy retains only in-frame clones and omits some. The table shows about 77,000 clones, with over 85% occurring only once. The clonotype was recovered from an adult with an advanced solid tumor such as melanoma, head and neck, liver or kidney cancer. The sequenced sample was CD4+ or CD8+ T cells sorted from blood, obtained in a trial of the OX40 agonist ivuxolimab. V usage is TRBV5-4 and J usage is TRBJ1-1; D call uncertain. CDR3 coding DNA: TGTGCCAGCAGCTCGATTGACCTGTCCGCCGAAGCTTTCTTT. Translated: CASSSIDLSAEAFF.